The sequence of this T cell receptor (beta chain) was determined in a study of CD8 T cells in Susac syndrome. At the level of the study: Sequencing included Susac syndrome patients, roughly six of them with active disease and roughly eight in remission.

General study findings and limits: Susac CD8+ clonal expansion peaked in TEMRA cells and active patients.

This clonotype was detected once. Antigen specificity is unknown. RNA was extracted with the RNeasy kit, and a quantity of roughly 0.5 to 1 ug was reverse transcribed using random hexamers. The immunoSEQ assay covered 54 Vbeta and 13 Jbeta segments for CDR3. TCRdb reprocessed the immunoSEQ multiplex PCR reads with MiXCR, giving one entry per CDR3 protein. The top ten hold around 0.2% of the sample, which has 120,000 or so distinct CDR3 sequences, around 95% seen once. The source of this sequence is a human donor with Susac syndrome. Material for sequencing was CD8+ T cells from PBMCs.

Here the CDR3 reads CASSDRLNEKLFF. DNA for the CDR3: TGTGCCAGCAGTGACAGGCTAAATGAAAAACTGTTTTTT. V is TRBV2 and J is TRBJ1-4; no firm D call. Looked up from germline, CDR1 is SNHLY and CDR2 is FYNNEI. The CDR3 covers 13 residues. Trimming shortened V by 3 bases and J by 5 bases, and 7 bases separated the two germline ends.